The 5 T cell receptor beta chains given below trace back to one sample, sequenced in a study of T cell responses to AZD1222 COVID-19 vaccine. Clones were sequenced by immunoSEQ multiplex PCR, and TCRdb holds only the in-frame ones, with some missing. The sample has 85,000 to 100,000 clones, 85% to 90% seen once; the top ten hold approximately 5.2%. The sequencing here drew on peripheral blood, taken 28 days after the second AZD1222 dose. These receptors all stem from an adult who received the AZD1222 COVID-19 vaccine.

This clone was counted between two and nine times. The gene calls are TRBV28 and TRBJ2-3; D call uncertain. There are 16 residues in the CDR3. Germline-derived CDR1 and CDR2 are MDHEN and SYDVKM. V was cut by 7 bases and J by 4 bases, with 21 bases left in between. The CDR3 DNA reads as TGTGCCAGCACCGTCACCCCGCAGTCTATTTCAGATACGCAGTATTTT. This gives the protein CASTVTPQSISDTQYF.

CDR3 protein: CASSIGTVNTIYF. CDR3 nucleotide sequence: TGTGCCAGCAGCATAGGGACAGTAAACACCATATATTTT. The chain uses TRBV7-9 and TRBJ1-3, with 7 positions matching TRBD1. CDR3 length: 13 amino acids. Per germline, CDR1 SEHNR and CDR2 FQNEAQ (reference sequence). J gave up 6 bases and V 5 bases, and 4 bases lay outside the gene matches.

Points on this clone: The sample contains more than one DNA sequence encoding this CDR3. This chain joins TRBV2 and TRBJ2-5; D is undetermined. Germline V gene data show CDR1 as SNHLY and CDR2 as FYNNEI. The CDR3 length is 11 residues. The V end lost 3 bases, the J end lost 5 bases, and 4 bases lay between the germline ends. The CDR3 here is CASSEVETQYF. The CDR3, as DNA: TGTGCCAGCAGTGAGGTTGAGACCCAGTACTTC.

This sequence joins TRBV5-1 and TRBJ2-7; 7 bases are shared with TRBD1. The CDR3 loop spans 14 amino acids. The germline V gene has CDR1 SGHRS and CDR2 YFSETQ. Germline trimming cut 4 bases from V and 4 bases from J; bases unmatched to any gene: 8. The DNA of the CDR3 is TGCGCCAGCAGCCAAGGGACAGCTTCTTACGAGCAGTACTTC. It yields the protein CASSQGTASYEQYF.

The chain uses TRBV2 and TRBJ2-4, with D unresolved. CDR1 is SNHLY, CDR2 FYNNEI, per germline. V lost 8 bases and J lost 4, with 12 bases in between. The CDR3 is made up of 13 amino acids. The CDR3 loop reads CASAQLTKNIQYF. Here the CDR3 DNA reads TGTGCCAGCGCCCAACTAACTAAAAACATTCAGTACTTC. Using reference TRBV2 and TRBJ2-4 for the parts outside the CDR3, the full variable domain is EPEVTQTPSHQVTQMGQEVILRCVPISNHLYFYWYRQILGQKVEFLVSFYNNEISEKSEIFDDQFSVERPDGSNFTLKIRSTKLEDSAMYFCASAQLTKNIQYFGAGTRLSVL.